These 24 T cell receptor beta chains originate from one sample sequenced in a study of memory CD4+ T cells and cytomegalovirus serostatus. The sort gate was single viable CD3+CD4+CD8-CD45RO+ cells for memory CD4+ T cells. Method: immunoSEQ multiplex PCR; TCRdb's copy keeps in-frame clones and lacks some. Among some 52,000 clones, around four fifths were seen once, and the ten largest hold around 1.5%. Material: memory CD4+ T cells from blood. The receptors were gathered from an adult in good health and CMV-seropositive.

This chain links TRBV15 with TRBJ1-6; D is unclear. Trimming pared 0 bases from V and 10 bases from J, leaving 10 bases between. CDR3 length equals 14 residues. Germline CDR1 is LNHNV and CDR2 is YYDKDF (reference sequence). Here the CDR3 reads CATSRDLAESPLHF. CDR3 sequence (DNA): TGTGCCACCAGCAGAGATCTGGCAGAATCACCCCTCCACTTT.

This clone came up a few times. The V call is TRBV6-6, the J call TRBJ2-7; 8 nucleotides align to TRBD2. CDR3 length equals 16 residues. The trim removed 6 bases at V and 0 bases at J, leaving 10 bases unmatched. Germline V CDR1 and CDR2: MNHNY, SVGAGI (reference sequence). CDR3 residues: CASRYISGGSSYEQYF. DNA for the CDR3: TGTGCCAGCAGATATATAAGCGGGGGCAGCTCCTACGAGCAGTACTTC.

This chain joins TRBV9 and TRBJ2-5, with a tentative D call TRBD1 (6 bases). This CDR3 contains 15 residues. The ends were cut back, 4 bases at V and 5 bases at J, with 18 bases in the middle. Germline V gives CDR1 SGDLS, CDR2 YYNGEE. CDR3 residues: CASSPNPRGKETQYF. DNA of the CDR3: TGTGCCAGCAGCCCAAACCCTAGGGGGAAGGAGACCCAGTACTTC.

This clone showed up just once. The genes are TRBV21-1 and TRBJ1-2. TRBV21-1 corresponds to a pseudogene. This CDR3 is built from 12 residues. The CDR3 sequence is CASTRRICGYTF. The CDR3 bases are TGTGCCAGCACCCGCCGGATTTGTGGCTACACCTTC.

The chain links TRBV11-3 to TRBJ2-7; a possible D gene is TRBD1 (6 bases). The V gene's germline CDR1 is SGHNT and CDR2 YENEEA. The CDR3 loop spans 15 amino acids. With 4 bases removed from V and 2 bases from J, the gap between germline ends came to 15 bases. The CDR3 loop is CASSYETGSTYEQYF. The CDR3 coding sequence is TGTGCCAGCAGCTACGAAACAGGGTCGACCTACGAGCAGTACTTC.

The chain recombines TRBV10-3 with TRBJ2-3, with D perhaps being TRBD1 or TRBD2 (5 bases each). CDR3 length: 14 amino acids. Between the trimmed V and J ends, which lost 4 bases and 5 bases, there was a span of 13 bases. CDR1 is ENHRY, CDR2 SYGVKD, per germline. This CDR3 reads CAISVSGAGDTQYF. The CDR3 bases are TGTGCCATCAGTGTATCCGGGGCGGGAGATACGCAGTATTTT.

This chain uses TRBV18 with TRBJ2-5, with 7 nucleotides matching TRBD1. Trimming took 6 bases from V and 5 from J; bases not matched to a gene: 6. CDR3 length: 13 amino acids. Germline V gene data show CDR1 as KGHSH and CDR2 as LQKENI. The CDR3 DNA reads TGTGCCAGCTCTCCGGGACAGCAGGAGACCCAGTACTTC. Its translation is CASSPGQQETQYF.

V gene TRBV7-2 combines with J gene TRBJ1-5; the D gene is possibly TRBD1 (5 bases). Germline V gene data show CDR1 as SGHTA and CDR2 as FQGNSA. Trimming pared 5 bases from V and 2 bases from J, leaving 16 bases between. The CDR3 runs 16 residues. CDR3 protein: CASSGRGGVGNQPQHF. CDR3 sequence (DNA): TGTGCCAGCAGCGGCCGTGGAGGGGTAGGCAATCAGCCCCAGCATTTT. The entire variable domain, with the rest obtained from reference TRBV7-2 and TRBJ1-5, is as follows: GAGVSQSPSNKVTEKGKDVELRCDPISGHTALYWYRQSLGQGLEFLIYFQGNSAPDKSGLPSDRFSAERTGGSVSTLTIQRTQQEDSAVYLCASSGRGGVGNQPQHFGDGTRLSIL.

This clone has a single count. V is TRBV27 and J is TRBJ2-5, with 12 bases that match TRBD2. The CDR3 has 17 amino acids. The germline gives CDR1 MNHEY, CDR2 SMNVEV (reference sequence). V lost 6 bases and J lost 0; bases outside the gene matches: 8. This chain's CDR3 is CASSAGGLAGNQETQYF. As DNA, the CDR3 is TGTGCCAGCAGCGCAGGAGGACTAGCGGGAAACCAAGAGACCCAGTACTTC.

The V gene is TRBV20-1, the J gene TRBJ2-5; weak D call: TRBD2 (6 bases). V lost 3 bases to trimming and J lost 5 bases, with 7 bases between them. The CDR3 covers 11 residues. Germline values: CDR1 DFQATT, CDR2 SNEGSKA (reference sequence). The CDR3 here is CSASGSETQYF. The DNA for the CDR3 is TGCAGTGCTAGCGGGAGTGAGACCCAGTACTTC.

This chain connects TRBV7-8 to TRBJ1-2; D may be TRBD1 (6 bases). CDR3 length equals 17 residues. The germline V gene encodes CDR1 SGHVS and CDR2 FQNEAQ. V dropped 1 base and J dropped 4 bases, with 19 bases sitting between them. The CDR3 DNA reads as TGTGCCAGCAGCTTAGGCTGGGGGGGCCTTAACTCCTATGGCTACACCTTC. It translates to CASSLGWGGLNSYGYTF.

This chain links TRBV5-1 with TRBJ2-3; D not resolved. The ends were cut back, 1 base at V and 0 bases at J, with 6 bases in the middle. CDR1 and CDR2 from the germline V gene are SGHRS and YFSETQ. The CDR3 runs to 14 residues. In nucleotides, the CDR3 is TGCGCCAGCAGCTTGACTACTAGCACAGATACGCAGTATTTT. Protein product: CASSLTTSTDTQYF.

The chain links TRBV29-1 to TRBJ2-1; TRBD2 matches at 13 bases. J was trimmed by 2 bases and V by 6 bases; bases with no gene match: 7. The CDR3 runs to 16 residues. The V gene's germline CDR1 is SQVTM and CDR2 ANQGSEA. The CDR3: CSVFGGLAGTYNEQFF. In DNA form, the CDR3 reads TGCAGCGTCTTCGGGGGACTAGCGGGAACCTACAATGAGCAGTTCTTC.

The V gene is TRBV6-8, the J gene TRBJ2-3, with 11 bases lining up with TRBD2. The CDR3 totals 20 residues. V dropped 0 bases and J dropped 5; count of bases not matched to a gene: 16. CDR1 is MNHGY, CDR2 SAAAGT, per germline. In DNA form, the CDR3 reads TGTGCCAGCAGTTACTCTGGCGGGGGTAGCGGGAGGGCCTTGAGAGATACGCAGTATTTT. Protein sequence: CASSYSGGGSGRALRDTQYF.

The chain links TRBV11-3 to TRBJ2-1; possible D gene TRBD2, 7 bases. The CDR3 sequence is 15 residues long. Germline CDR1 SGHNT, CDR2 YENEEA. Trimming stripped 0 bases from V and 5 bases from J, with 11 bases between. CDR3 bases: TGTGCCAGCAGCTTAGAGGGGGGGCCCAACAATGAGCAGTTCTTC. Residues: CASSLEGGPNNEQFF.

This CDR3 is CASSTGQPNSNQPQHF. The CDR3 nucleotides read TGTGCCAGTAGTACCGGACAGCCAAATAGCAATCAGCCCCAGCATTTT. The chain combines TRBV19 with TRBJ1-5; a possible D gene is TRBD1 (6 bases). The CDR3 loop spans 16 amino acids. CDR1 and CDR2 (germline): LNHDA, SQIVND (reference sequence). Trimming pared 4 bases from V and 0 bases from J, leaving 13 bases between. Based on the CDR3 plus reference TRBV19 and TRBJ1-5, the full variable domain is DGGITQSPKYLFRKEGQNVTLSCEQNLNHDAMYWYRQDPGQGLRLIYYSQIVNDFQKGDIAEGYSVSREKKESFPLTVTSAQKNPTAFYLCASSTGQPNSNQPQHFGDGTRLSIL.

This clone was recorded only once. This sequence joins TRBV7-2 and TRBJ1-4; D is unclear. Germline V gene lookup returns CDR1 SGHTA and CDR2 FQGNSA. This CDR3 is 14 amino acids long. Trimming stripped 5 bases from V and 8 bases from J, with 15 bases between. CDR3 in amino acids: CASSRRGGREKLFF. DNA for the CDR3: TGTGCCAGCAGCCGACGCGGAGGGAGAGAAAAACTGTTTTTT.

The chain links TRBV6-8 to TRBJ1-2; D not certain. Trimming cost V 3 bases and J 4 bases, with 12 bases left between them. The CDR3 extends over 14 amino acids. The germline V gene has CDR1 MNHGY and CDR2 SAAAGT. Written as DNA, the CDR3 is TGTGCCAGCAGTTATTCCCTCTTTAGCTATGGCTACACCTTC. Translated, it gives CASSYSLFSYGYTF.

J is TRBJ1-5 and V is TRBV19; no clear D. This CDR3 has 15 amino acids. Germline loops: CDR1 LNHDA, CDR2 SQIVND (reference sequence). Trimming took off 7 bases at V and 0 bases at J, with 13 bases between the two ends. The CDR3: CASTPTPGSNQPQHF. The CDR3 nucleotides read TGTGCCAGTACCCCCACCCCCGGTAGCAATCAGCCCCAGCATTTT.

The rearrangement uses TRBV28 and TRBJ2-1; 7 nucleotides match TRBD2. Losses at the gene ends were 4 bases for V and 4 bases for J; bases not matched to a gene: 7. The CDR3 runs to 15 residues. Germline assignment: CDR1 MDHEN and CDR2 SYDVKM. CDR3 amino acids: CASSSPSGNYNEQFF. In DNA, the CDR3 is TGTGCCAGCAGTTCCCCGAGCGGGAATTACAATGAGCAGTTCTTC.

The CDR3 coding sequence is TGCAGCGTTGTGACTAGCGGGAAGCCCAATGAGCAGTTCTTC. It translates to CSVVTSGKPNEQFF. The V gene is TRBV29-1, the J gene TRBJ2-1; 11 bases line up with TRBD2. The CDR3 spans 14 residues. Trimming cost V 4 bases and J 6 bases; bases outside gene matches: 5. In germline, CDR1 is SQVTM, CDR2 ANQGSEA.

This rearrangement joins TRBV5-6 to TRBJ1-2; D may be TRBD1 (5 bases). Trimming removed 5 bases at V and 6 bases at J, with 14 bases between. Per germline, CDR1 SGHDT and CDR2 YYEEEE. This CDR3 is built from 13 residues. The CDR3 DNA reads as TGTGCCAGCAGGCCCTGGGGGTGGGATGGCTACACCTTC. The encoded protein is CASRPWGWDGYTF.

The CDR3 region has the DNA TGTGCCAGCCGGGACTCCGCGTCCGGGGAGCTGTTTTTT. Translating gives CASRDSASGELFF. The rearrangement joins TRBV6-6 to TRBJ2-2, with D possibly matching TRBD2 (6 bases). The CDR3 extends over 13 amino acids. V was clipped by 8 bases and J by 6 bases, with 13 bases between them. CDR1 is MNHNY, CDR2 SVGAGI, per germline (reference sequence).

This chain joins TRBV4-1 and TRBJ2-3; 15 positions match TRBD2. Germline CDR1 is MGHRA and CDR2 is YSYEKL. V trimming: 2 bases; J trimming: 1 base; junction bases outside the gene matches: 4. CDR3 length equals 18 residues. The CDR3 region is CASSQPGLAGGGTDTQYF. The CDR3 nucleotides are TGCGCCAGCAGCCAACCGGGACTAGCGGGGGGTGGCACAGATACGCAGTATTTT.